The clone carrying this T cell receptor (beta chain) has ten or more counts. Its antigen remains unknown. The CDR3 totals 15 residues. V was trimmed by 7 bases and J by 4 bases, leaving 19 bases between them. Germline V gives CDR1 LNHDA, CDR2 SQIVND (reference sequence). The data were obtained in a study of T cells in Graves' hyperthyroidism and ophthalmopathy. Study results and caveats: Clonotypes that were expanded in thyroid above 0.001 mostly appeared in blood too.

No ophthalmopathy progression within 18 months constituted stable Graves' hyperthyroidism. PBMCs came from 10 ml fresh peripheral blood. TCR beta CDR3 regions were amplified from RNA. The study used the HTBI primer set for a first-round RT-PCR of the TCR CDR3. TCRdb reprocessed the multiplex PCR reads via MiXCR and lists one record per CDR3 protein. Of about 200,000 distinct CDR3 sequences in the sample, approximately 20% were seen once. The chain is built from TRBV19 and TRBJ1-1; D not certain. The TCR originated in a middle-aged man with Graves' hyperthyroidism. The specimen was blood. CDR3 residues: CASTGLGGRGTEAFF. CDR3 coding DNA: TGTGCCAGTACCGGTTTGGGCGGGCGCGGCACTGAAGCTTTCTTT.